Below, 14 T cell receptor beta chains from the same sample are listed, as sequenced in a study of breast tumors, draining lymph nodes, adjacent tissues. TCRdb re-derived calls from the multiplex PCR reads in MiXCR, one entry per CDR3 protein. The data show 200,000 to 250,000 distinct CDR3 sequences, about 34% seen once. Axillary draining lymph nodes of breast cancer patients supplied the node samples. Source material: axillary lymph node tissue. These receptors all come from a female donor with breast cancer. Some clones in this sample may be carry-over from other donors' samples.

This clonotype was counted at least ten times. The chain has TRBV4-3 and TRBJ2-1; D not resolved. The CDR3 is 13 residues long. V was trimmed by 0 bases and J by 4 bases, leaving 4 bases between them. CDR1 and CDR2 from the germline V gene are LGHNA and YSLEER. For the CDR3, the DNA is TGCGCCAGCAGCCAAGAACCATACAATGAGCAGTTCTTC. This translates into CASSQEPYNEQFF.

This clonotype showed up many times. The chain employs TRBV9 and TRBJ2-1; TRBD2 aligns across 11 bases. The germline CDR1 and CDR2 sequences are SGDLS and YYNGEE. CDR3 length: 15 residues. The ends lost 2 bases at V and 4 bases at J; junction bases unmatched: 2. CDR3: CASSVGTSGYNEQFF. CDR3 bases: TGTGCCAGCAGCGTTGGGACTAGCGGTTACAATGAGCAGTTCTTC. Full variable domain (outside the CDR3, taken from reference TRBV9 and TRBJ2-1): DSGVTQTPKHLITATGQRVTLRCSPRSGDLSVYWYQQSLDQGLQFLIQYYNGEERAKGNILERFSAQQFPDLHSELNLSSLELGDSALYFCASSVGTSGYNEQFFGPGTRLTVL.

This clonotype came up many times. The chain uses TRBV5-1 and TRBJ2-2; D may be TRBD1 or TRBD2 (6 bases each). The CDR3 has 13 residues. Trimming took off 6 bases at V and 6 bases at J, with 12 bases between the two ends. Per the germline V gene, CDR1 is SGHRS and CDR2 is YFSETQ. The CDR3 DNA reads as TGCGCCAGCACGGGGGCTGGGGCCGGGGAGCTGTTTTTT. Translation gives CASTGAGAGELFF.

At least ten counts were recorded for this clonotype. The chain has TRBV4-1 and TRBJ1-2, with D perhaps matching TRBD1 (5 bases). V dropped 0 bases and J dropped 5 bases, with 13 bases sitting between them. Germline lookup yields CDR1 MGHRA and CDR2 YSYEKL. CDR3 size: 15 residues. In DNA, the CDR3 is TGCGCCAGCAGCCAAGATCTTAGGGGATCTTATGGCTACACCTTC. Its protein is CASSQDLRGSYGYTF.

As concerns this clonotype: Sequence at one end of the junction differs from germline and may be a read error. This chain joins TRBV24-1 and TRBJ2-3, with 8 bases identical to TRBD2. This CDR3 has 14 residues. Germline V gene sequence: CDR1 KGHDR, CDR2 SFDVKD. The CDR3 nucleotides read TGTGCCGCCAGCCCTAGGGCGGGAGGTGATACGCAGTATTTT. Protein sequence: CAASPRAGGDTQYF.

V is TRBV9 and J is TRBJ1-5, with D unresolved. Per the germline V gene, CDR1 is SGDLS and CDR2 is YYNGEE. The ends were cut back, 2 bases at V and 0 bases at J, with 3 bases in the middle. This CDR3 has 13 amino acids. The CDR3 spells CASSVFSNQPQHF. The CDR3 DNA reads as TGTGCCAGCAGCGTCTTTAGCAATCAGCCCCAGCATTTT.

CDR3 sequence reads: CASTEPGTANTGELFF. In DNA form, the CDR3 reads TGTGCCAGCACCGAACCCGGGACAGCGAACACCGGGGAGCTGTTTTTT. This chain joins TRBV28 and TRBJ2-2, with 7 nucleotides matching TRBD1. This CDR3 contains 16 residues. Germline V gene lookup returns CDR1 MDHEN and CDR2 SYDVKM. The junction had 8 bases not matched to a gene; V was cut back by 7 bases and J by 0 bases. Filled out from reference TRBV28 and TRBJ2-2, the complete variable domain reads DVKVTQSSRYLVKRTGEKVFLECVQDMDHENMFWYRQDPGLGLRLIYFSYDVKMKEKGDIPEGYSVSREKKERFSLILESASTNQTSMYLCASTEPGTANTGELFFGEGSRLTVL.

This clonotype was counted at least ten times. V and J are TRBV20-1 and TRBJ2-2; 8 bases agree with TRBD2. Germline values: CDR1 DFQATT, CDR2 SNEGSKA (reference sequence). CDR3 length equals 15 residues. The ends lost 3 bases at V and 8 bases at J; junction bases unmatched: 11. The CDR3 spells CSASPGLVLGGELFF. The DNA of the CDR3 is TGCAGTGCTAGTCCGGGACTAGTTTTAGGGGGGGAGCTGTTTTTT.

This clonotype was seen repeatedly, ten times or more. As DNA, the CDR3 is TGTGCCAGCAGCTTGGATGTCGGGTCCTACGAGCAGTACTTC. As protein: CASSLDVGSYEQYF. V gene TRBV7-3 combines with J gene TRBJ2-7; D is unresolved. The germline gives CDR1 SGHTA, CDR2 FQGTGA. V was clipped by 3 bases and J by 1 base, with 10 bases between them. This CDR3 comprises 14 residues.

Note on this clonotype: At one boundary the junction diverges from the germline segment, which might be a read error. CDR3 in amino acids: CASSLGGGYNSPHHF. CDR3 nucleotides: TGTGCCAGCAGCTTAGGGGGGGGGTACAATTCACCCCACCACTTT. The V call is TRBV7-2, the J call TRBJ1-6; TRBD1 might be the D (5 bases). The CDR3 has 15 amino acids. Germline CDR1 and CDR2: SGHTA and FQGNSA.

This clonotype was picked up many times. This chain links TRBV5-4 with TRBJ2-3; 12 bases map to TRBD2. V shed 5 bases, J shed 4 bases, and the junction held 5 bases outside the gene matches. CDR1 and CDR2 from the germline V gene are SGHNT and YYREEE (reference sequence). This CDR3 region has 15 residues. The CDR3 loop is CASRVLAGGPDTQYF. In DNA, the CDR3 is TGTGCCAGCAGGGTACTAGCGGGAGGTCCAGATACGCAGTATTTT. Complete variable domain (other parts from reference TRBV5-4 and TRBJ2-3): ETGVTQSPTHLIKTRGQQVTLRCSSQSGHNTVSWYQQALGQGPQFIFQYYREEENGRGNFPPRFSGLQFPNYSSELNVNALELDDSALYLCASRVLAGGPDTQYFGPGTRLTVL.

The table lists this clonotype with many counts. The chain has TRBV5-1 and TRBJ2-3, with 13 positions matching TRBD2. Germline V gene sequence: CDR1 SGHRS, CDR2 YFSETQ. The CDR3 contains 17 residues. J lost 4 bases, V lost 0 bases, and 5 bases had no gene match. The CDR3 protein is CASSLVLAGGPSDTQYF. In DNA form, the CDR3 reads TGCGCCAGCAGCTTGGTACTAGCGGGAGGGCCTTCAGATACGCAGTATTTT.

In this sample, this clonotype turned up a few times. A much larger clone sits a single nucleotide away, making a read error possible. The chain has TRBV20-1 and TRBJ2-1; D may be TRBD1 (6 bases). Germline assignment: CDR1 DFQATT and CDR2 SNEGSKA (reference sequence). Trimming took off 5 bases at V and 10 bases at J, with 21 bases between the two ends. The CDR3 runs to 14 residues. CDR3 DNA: TGCAGTGCTTCCCGGGACAACCTACCCACCGAGCAGTTCTTC. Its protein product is CSASRDNLPTEQFF.

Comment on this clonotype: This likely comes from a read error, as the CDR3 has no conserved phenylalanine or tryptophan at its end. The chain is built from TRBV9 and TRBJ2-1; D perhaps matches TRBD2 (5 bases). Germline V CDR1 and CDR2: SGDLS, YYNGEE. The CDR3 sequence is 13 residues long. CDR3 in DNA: TGTGCCAGCAGCGAGAGCGGCTACAATAAGCAGTTCTCC. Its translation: CASSESGYNKQFS.